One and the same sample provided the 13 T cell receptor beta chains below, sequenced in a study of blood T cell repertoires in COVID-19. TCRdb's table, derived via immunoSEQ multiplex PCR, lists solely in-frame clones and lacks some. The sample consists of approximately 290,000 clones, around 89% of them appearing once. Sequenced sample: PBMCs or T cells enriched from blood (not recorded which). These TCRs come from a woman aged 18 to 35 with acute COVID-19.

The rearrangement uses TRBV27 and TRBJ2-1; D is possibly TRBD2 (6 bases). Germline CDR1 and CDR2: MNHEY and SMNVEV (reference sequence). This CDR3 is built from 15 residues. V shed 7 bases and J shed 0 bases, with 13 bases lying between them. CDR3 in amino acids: CASTVGGSSYNEQFF. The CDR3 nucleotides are TGTGCCAGCACGGTGGGGGGTAGCTCCTACAATGAGCAGTTCTTC.

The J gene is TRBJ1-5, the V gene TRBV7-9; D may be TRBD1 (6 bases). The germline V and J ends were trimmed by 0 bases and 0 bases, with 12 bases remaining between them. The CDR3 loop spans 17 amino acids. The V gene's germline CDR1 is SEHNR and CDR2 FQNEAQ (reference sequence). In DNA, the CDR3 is TGTGCCAGCAGCTTAGCGGGGGCAGGAAGTAGCAATCAGCCCCAGCATTTT. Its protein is CASSLAGAGSSNQPQHF.

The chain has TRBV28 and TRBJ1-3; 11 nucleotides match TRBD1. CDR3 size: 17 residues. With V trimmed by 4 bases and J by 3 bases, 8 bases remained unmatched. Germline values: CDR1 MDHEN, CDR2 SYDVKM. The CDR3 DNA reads TGTGCCAGCAGTTCCGGGACAGGGGGTTCTGGTGGAAACACCATATATTTT. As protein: CASSSGTGGSGGNTIYF.

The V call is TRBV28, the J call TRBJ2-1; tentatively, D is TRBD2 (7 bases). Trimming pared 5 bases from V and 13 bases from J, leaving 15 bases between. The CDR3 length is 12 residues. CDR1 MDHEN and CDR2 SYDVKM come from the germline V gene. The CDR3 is CASSPQRDIQFF. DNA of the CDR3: TGTGCCAGCAGTCCTCAGCGGGACATTCAGTTCTTC.

The CDR3 nucleotides read TGTGCCAGCAGCTCCCACGGGGTAAGATGGGCAGATACGCAGTATTTT. Translated, it gives CASSSHGVRWADTQYF. The genes are TRBV28 and TRBJ2-3; a weak D match, TRBD2 (5 bases). The CDR3 sequence is 16 residues long. CDR1 is MDHEN, CDR2 SYDVKM, per germline. Trimming left V 6 bases short and J 4 bases short, with 20 bases between.

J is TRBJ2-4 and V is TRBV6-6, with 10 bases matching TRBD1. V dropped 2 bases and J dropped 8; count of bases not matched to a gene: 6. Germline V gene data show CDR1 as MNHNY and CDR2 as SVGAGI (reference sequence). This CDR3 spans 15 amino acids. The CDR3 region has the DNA TGTGCCAGCAGTTACGAGGGACAGGGGATCGACATTCAGTACTTC. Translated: CASSYEGQGIDIQYF.

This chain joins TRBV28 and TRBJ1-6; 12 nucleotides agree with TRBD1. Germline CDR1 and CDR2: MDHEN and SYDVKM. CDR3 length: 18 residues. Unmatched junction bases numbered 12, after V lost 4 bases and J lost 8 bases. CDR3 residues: CASSWGTGGVFGDSPLHF. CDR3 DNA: TGTGCCAGCAGTTGGGGGACAGGGGGCGTTTTCGGTGATTCACCCCTCCACTTT.

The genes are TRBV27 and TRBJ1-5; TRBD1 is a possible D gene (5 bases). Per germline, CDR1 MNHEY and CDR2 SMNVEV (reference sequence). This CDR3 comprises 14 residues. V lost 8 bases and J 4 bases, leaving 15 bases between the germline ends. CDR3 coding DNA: TGTGCCAGCGGGGCAGGGCTTATGAATCAGCCCCAGCATTTT. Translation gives CASGAGLMNQPQHF.

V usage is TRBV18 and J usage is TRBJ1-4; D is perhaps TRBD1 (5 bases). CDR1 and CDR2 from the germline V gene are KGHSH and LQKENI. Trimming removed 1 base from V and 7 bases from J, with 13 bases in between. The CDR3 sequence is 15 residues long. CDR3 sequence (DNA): TGTGCCAGCTCACCACTGGACCAGGGTCCTGAAAAACTGTTTTTT. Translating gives CASSPLDQGPEKLFF.

The CDR3 is CASSLGRGHTEAFF. CDR3 coding DNA: TGTGCCAGCAGCTTGGGCAGGGGCCACACTGAAGCTTTCTTT. This chain connects TRBV7-2 to TRBJ1-1, with a possible D match to TRBD1 (6 bases). Germline V gene sequence: CDR1 SGHTA, CDR2 FQGNSA. V was pared by 3 bases and J by 3 bases, with 11 bases between. CDR3 length equals 14 residues.

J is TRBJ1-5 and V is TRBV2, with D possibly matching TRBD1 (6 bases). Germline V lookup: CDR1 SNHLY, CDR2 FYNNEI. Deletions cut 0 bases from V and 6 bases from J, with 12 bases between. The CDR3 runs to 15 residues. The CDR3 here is CASSEARGPIQPQHF. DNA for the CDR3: TGTGCCAGCAGTGAAGCGCGGGGGCCGATTCAGCCCCAGCATTTT.

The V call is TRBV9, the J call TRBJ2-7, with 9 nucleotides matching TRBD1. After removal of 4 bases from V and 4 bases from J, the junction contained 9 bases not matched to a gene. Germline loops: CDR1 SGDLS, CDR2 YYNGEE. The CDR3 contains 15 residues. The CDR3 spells CASSTLGTGSYEQYF. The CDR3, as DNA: TGTGCCAGCAGCACCCTGGGGACAGGGTCGTACGAGCAGTACTTC. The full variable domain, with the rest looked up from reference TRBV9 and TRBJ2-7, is DSGVTQTPKHLITATGQRVTLRCSPRSGDLSVYWYQQSLDQGLQFLIQYYNGEERAKGNILERFSAQQFPDLHSELNLSSLELGDSALYFCASSTLGTGSYEQYFGPGTRLTVT.

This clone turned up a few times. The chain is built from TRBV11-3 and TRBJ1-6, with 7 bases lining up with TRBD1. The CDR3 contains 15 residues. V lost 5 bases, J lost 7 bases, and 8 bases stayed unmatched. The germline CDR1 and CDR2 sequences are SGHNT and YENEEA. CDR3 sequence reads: CASSRSGTENSPLHF. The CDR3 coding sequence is TGTGCCAGCAGCCGCTCCGGGACAGAAAATTCACCCCTCCACTTT.